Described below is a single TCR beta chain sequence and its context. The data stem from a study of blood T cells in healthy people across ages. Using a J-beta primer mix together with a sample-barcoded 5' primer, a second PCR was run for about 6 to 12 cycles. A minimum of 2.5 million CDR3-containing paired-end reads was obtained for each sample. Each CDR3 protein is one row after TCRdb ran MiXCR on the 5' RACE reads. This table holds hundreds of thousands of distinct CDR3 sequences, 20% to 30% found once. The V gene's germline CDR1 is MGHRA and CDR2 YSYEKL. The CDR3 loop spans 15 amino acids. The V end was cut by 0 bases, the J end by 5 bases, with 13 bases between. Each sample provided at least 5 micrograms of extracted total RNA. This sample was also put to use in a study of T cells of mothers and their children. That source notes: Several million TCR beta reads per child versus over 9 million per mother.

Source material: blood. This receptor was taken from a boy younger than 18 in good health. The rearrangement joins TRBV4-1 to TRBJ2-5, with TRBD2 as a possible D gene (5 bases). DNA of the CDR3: TGCGCCAGCAGCCAAGATAGGCTAGCATGGGAGACCCAGTACTTC. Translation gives CASSQDRLAWETQYF.